The 32 T cell receptor beta chains presented below share a single source sample, sequenced in a study of CD8+ T cells in alopecia areata. Isolated RNA was reverse transcribed into cDNA used as the sequencing template. Data came from immunoSEQ multiplex PCR; TCRdb stores just in-frame clones and leaves some out. This sample carries roughly 20,000 clones, approximately 60% of them seen once, and the ten largest clones take 3.5% to 5.5%. For about five patients, CD4+ cells were sorted into CD25+CD127- cells. Sequencing was performed on CD4+ Tregs sorted from blood. The receptors were gathered from a human donor with alopecia areata.

The chain has TRBV20-1 and TRBJ1-2, with a possible D match to TRBD1 (5 bases). The CDR3 sequence is 11 residues long. The V gene's germline CDR1 is DFQATT and CDR2 SNEGSKA (reference sequence). Trimming cost V 8 bases and J 1 base, with 8 bases left between them. The CDR3 coding sequence is TGCAGTACCCAGGGTAACTATGGCTACACCTTC. Its protein product is CSTQGNYGYTF.

CDR3 loop: CASSWGSAGGFSYEQYF. The DNA of the CDR3 is TGCGCCAGCAGCTGGGGGTCAGCGGGAGGATTCTCCTACGAGCAGTACTTC. The chain joins TRBV5-1 to TRBJ2-7, with 9 bases matching TRBD2. Germline CDR1 and CDR2: SGHRS and YFSETQ. The J segment lost 0 bases and the V segment lost 3 bases, leaving 10 bases of the junction unmatched. CDR3 length: 17 residues.

The chain couples TRBV4-1 to TRBJ2-5; perhaps TRBD1 as D (5 bases). The CDR3 consists of 15 residues. Trimming removed 1 base from V and 4 bases from J, with 13 bases in between. CDR1 and CDR2 from the germline V gene are MGHRA and YSYEKL. The CDR3 region is CASSQVQGVAETQYF. CDR3 sequence (DNA): TGCGCCAGCAGCCAAGTCCAAGGGGTGGCAGAGACCCAGTACTTC.

This clone was recorded a few times. The V call is TRBV9, the J call TRBJ1-1; D is perhaps TRBD1 (5 bases). CDR1 is SGDLS and CDR2 is YYNGEE in the germline V gene. The CDR3 spans 13 residues. V was clipped by 0 bases and J by 6 bases, with 9 bases between them. The CDR3 spells CASSVVTGAEAFF. The DNA for the CDR3 is TGTGCCAGCAGCGTAGTAACGGGGGCTGAAGCTTTCTTT.

The chain links TRBV5-1 to TRBJ2-2, with D unresolved. Deletions cut 4 bases from V and 1 base from J, with 20 bases between. The V gene's germline CDR1 is SGHRS and CDR2 YFSETQ. This CDR3 contains 18 residues. CDR3 DNA: TGCGCCAGCAGCCCGATGGGTCGGGTGGAATTGAACACCGGGGAGCTGTTTTTT. Its translation: CASSPMGRVELNTGELFF.

V usage is TRBV10-2 and J usage is TRBJ2-1, with D unclear. In germline, CDR1 is WSHSY, CDR2 SAAADI. Between the trimmed V and J ends, which lost 11 bases and 3 bases, there was a span of 8 bases. The CDR3 spans 11 residues. The CDR3 DNA reads TGCGCCGCGGCAGGCTACAATGAGCAGTTCTTC. Amino acids: CAAAGYNEQFF.

V and J are TRBV7-6 and TRBJ2-3; no clear D gene. Germline CDR1 is SGHVS and CDR2 is FNYEAQ. The CDR3 loop spans 14 amino acids. V was trimmed by 1 base and J by 3 bases, leaving 8 bases between them. The CDR3 bases are TGTGCCAGCAGCTTAGGGCGGAAGACAGATACGCAGTATTTT. It translates to CASSLGRKTDTQYF.

The chain links TRBV7-2 to TRBJ1-5, with 9 bases identical to TRBD1. Looked up from germline, CDR1 is SGHTA and CDR2 is FQGNSA. The CDR3 has 15 residues. V was pared by 1 base and J by 7 bases, with 5 bases of the junction left unmatched. CDR3 protein: CASSLGGTGMQPQHF. CDR3 bases: TGTGCCAGCAGCTTAGGTGGGACAGGGATGCAGCCCCAGCATTTT.

The rearrangement uses TRBV5-6 and TRBJ2-7, with 7 bases fitting TRBD1. The length of the CDR3 is 15 residues. CDR1 is SGHDT and CDR2 is YYEEEE in the germline V gene. V lost 4 bases, J lost 3 bases, and 10 bases stayed unmatched. This CDR3 reads CASSGTGQPHYEQYF. The CDR3 DNA follows: TGTGCCAGCAGCGGGACGGGACAGCCTCACTACGAGCAGTACTTC. The full variable domain, its missing parts supplied by reference TRBV5-6 and TRBJ2-7, is DAGVTQSPTHLIKTRGQQVTLRCSPKSGHDTVSWYQQALGQGPQFIFQYYEEEERQRGNFPDRFSGHQFPNYSSELNVNALLLGDSALYLCASSGTGQPHYEQYFGPGTRLTVT.

The V call is TRBV19, the J call TRBJ2-1; 9 bases are a match to TRBD2. CDR1 is LNHDA, CDR2 SQIVND, per germline (reference sequence). Germline trimming cut 3 bases from V and 5 bases from J; bases unmatched to any gene: 5. The CDR3 has 15 residues. CDR3: CASSIGSGGNNEQFF. The CDR3 DNA sequence: TGTGCCAGTAGTATCGGTAGCGGGGGAAACAATGAGCAGTTCTTC.

This sequence joins TRBV6-6 and TRBJ2-1, with D unclear. The germline V and J ends were trimmed by 2 bases and 10 bases, with 6 bases remaining between them. Germline CDR1 is MNHNY and CDR2 is SVGAGI (reference sequence). CDR3 length equals 11 residues. The CDR3 is CASSYSREQFF. DNA for the CDR3: TGTGCCAGCAGTTACAGCAGGGAGCAGTTCTTC.

This clone was seen a handful of times. The genes are TRBV7-9 and TRBJ1-1; D ambiguous. This CDR3 is built from 11 residues. V was cut by 7 bases and J by 3 bases, with 6 bases left in between. The germline V gene encodes CDR1 SEHNR and CDR2 FQNEAQ (reference sequence). The DNA of the CDR3 is TGTGCCAGCAACGAGTACACTGAAGCTTTCTTT. It yields the protein CASNEYTEAFF.

There are a few counts of this clone. This chain joins TRBV6-5 and TRBJ2-7; a possible D gene is TRBD1 (6 bases). The V and J ends lost 0 bases and 2 bases respectively, with 11 bases between them. The CDR3 extends over 15 amino acids. CDR1 is MNHEY and CDR2 is SVGAGI in the germline V gene. The CDR3 DNA sequence: TGTGCCAGCAGTTACTCGGTCAAGGGGGCCTACGAGCAGTACTTC. This translates into CASSYSVKGAYEQYF.

This rearrangement joins TRBV5-4 to TRBJ2-3, with TRBD2 identical over 9 bases. CDR3 length: 16 amino acids. Germline lookup yields CDR1 SGHNT and CDR2 YYREEE (reference sequence). V was clipped by 4 bases and J by 0 bases; unmatched bases: 6. CDR3: CASSLRLAVSTDTQYF. The CDR3 DNA follows: TGTGCCAGCAGCCTCCGACTAGCGGTTAGCACAGATACGCAGTATTTT.

J is TRBJ2-5 and V is TRBV30; 10 nucleotides line up with TRBD1. Germline loops: CDR1 GTSNPN, CDR2 SVGIG (reference sequence). V lost 3 bases to trimming and J lost 3 bases; unmatched junction nucleotides: 7. The CDR3 loop spans 15 amino acids. Written as DNA, the CDR3 is TGTGCCTGGAGGGGACCGGGACAGGGGAAAGAGACCCAGTACTTC. This sequence encodes CAWRGPGQGKETQYF.

V is TRBV5-1 and J is TRBJ1-1, with 8 bases identical to TRBD1. With V trimmed by 2 bases and J by 4 bases, 7 bases remained unmatched. CDR1 is SGHRS and CDR2 is YFSETQ in the germline V gene. The CDR3 runs to 15 residues. The DNA of the CDR3 is TGCGCCAGCAGCTTACAACCCGGACAGGGCACTGAAGCTTTCTTT. It codes for CASSLQPGQGTEAFF.

This clone was detected only a few times. The V gene is TRBV6-6, the J gene TRBJ2-7; 11 bases match TRBD2. Germline values: CDR1 MNHNY, CDR2 SVGAGI (reference sequence). After removal of 6 bases from V and 2 bases from J, the junction contained 6 bases not matched to a gene. The CDR3 contains 15 residues. The CDR3: CASRPSLAGAYEQYF. The CDR3 bases are TGTGCCAGCAGACCCTCACTAGCGGGGGCCTACGAGCAGTACTTC.

This clone came up once. This sequence joins TRBV10-3 and TRBJ1-2; D unclear. Germline V lookup: CDR1 ENHRY, CDR2 SYGVKD. V lost 3 bases to trimming and J lost 1 base, with 6 bases between them. CDR3 length: 13 residues. The CDR3 region is CAISEGGNYGYTF. In DNA form, the CDR3 reads TGTGCCATCAGTGAAGGAGGTAACTATGGCTACACCTTC.

The chain is built from TRBV4-1 and TRBJ1-2; D might be TRBD1 (6 bases). The V end lost 2 bases, the J end lost 2 bases, and 12 bases lay between the germline ends. The germline V gene encodes CDR1 MGHRA and CDR2 YSYEKL. CDR3 length: 15 amino acids. CDR3 coding DNA: TGCGCCAGCAGCCAATTCAATCAGGGGAACTATGGCTACACCTTC. It codes for CASSQFNQGNYGYTF.

DNA for the CDR3: TGTGCCAGCAGCCCGCCGTGGGCCAACGTCCTGACTTTC. Translated, it gives CASSPPWANVLTF. The chain uses TRBV7-9 and TRBJ2-6; no reliable D call. The germline V and J ends were trimmed by 5 bases and 5 bases, with 7 bases remaining between them. Germline loops: CDR1 SEHNR, CDR2 FQNEAQ (reference sequence). The CDR3 length is 13 residues. The full variable domain, with the rest looked up from reference TRBV7-9 and TRBJ2-6, is DTGVSQNPRHKITKRGQNVTFRCDPISEHNRLYWYRQTLGQGPEFLTYFQNEAQLEKSRLLSDRFSAERPKGSFSTLEIQRTEQGDSAMYLCASSPPWANVLTFGAGSRLTVL.

J is TRBJ1-5 and V is TRBV7-9, with 7 bases that match TRBD1. The CDR3 consists of 13 residues. The germline gives CDR1 SEHNR, CDR2 FQNEAQ (reference sequence). V was pared by 7 bases and J by 11 bases, with 11 bases of the junction left unmatched. Here the CDR3 reads CASTPQGGKTQHF. The CDR3 coding sequence is TGTGCCAGCACCCCCCAAGGGGGCAAGACCCAGCATTTT. The entire variable domain, with the rest obtained from reference TRBV7-9 and TRBJ1-5, is as follows: DTGVSQNPRHKITKRGQNVTFRCDPISEHNRLYWYRQTLGQGPEFLTYFQNEAQLEKSRLLSDRFSAERPKGSFSTLEIQRTEQGDSAMYLCASTPQGGKTQHFGDGTRLSIL.

This clone was seen only once. This chain connects TRBV7-2 to TRBJ1-2; D unclear. This CDR3 has 15 amino acids. V dropped 1 base and J dropped 4 bases, with 13 bases sitting between them. Germline V CDR1 and CDR2: SGHTA, FQGNSA. The CDR3 sequence is CASSLGRGRLYGYTF. CDR3 sequence (DNA): TGTGCCAGCAGCTTAGGGCGCGGCAGGCTCTATGGCTACACCTTC.

The genes are TRBV5-1 and TRBJ2-3, with D hard to call. Trimming stripped 2 bases from V and 4 bases from J, with 8 bases between. Germline loops: CDR1 SGHRS, CDR2 YFSETQ. The CDR3 is made up of 13 amino acids. The CDR3 loop is CASSFVEPDTQYF. The CDR3 coding sequence is TGCGCCAGCAGCTTTGTTGAGCCAGATACGCAGTATTTT.

The chain couples TRBV7-3 to TRBJ2-5, with D possibly TRBD1 on 5 matching bases. The germline gives CDR1 SGHTA, CDR2 FQGTGA. This CDR3 spans 13 amino acids. Trimming took 5 bases from V and 1 from J, leaving 8 bases between them. CDR3 sequence: CASSRDSQETQYF. The CDR3 DNA sequence: TGTGCCAGCAGCCGAGACAGCCAAGAGACCCAGTACTTC. The full variable domain, in which reference TRBV7-3 and TRBJ2-5 provide the parts outside the CDR3, is GAGVSQTPSNKVTEKGKYVELRCDPISGHTALYWYRQSLGQGPEFLIYFQGTGAADDSGLPNDRFFAVRPEGSVSTLKIQRTERGDSAVYLCASSRDSQETQYFGPGTRLLVL.

The DNA of the CDR3 is TGCAGTGCTAGAAGAGCTGAGACCCAGTACTTC. Translated, it gives CSARRAETQYF. The chain has TRBV20-1 and TRBJ2-5; D is undetermined. The germline gives CDR1 DFQATT, CDR2 SNEGSKA (reference sequence). CDR3 length: 11 amino acids. V lost 2 bases to trimming and J lost 5 bases, with 6 bases between them.

This chain connects TRBV4-3 to TRBJ2-2, with TRBD2 matching 11 bases. CDR1 and CDR2 (germline): LGHNA, YSLEER. This CDR3 contains 16 residues. With V trimmed by 4 bases and J by 7 bases, 8 bases remained unmatched. CDR3 sequence: CASSLLAGGGNGELFF. Written as DNA, the CDR3 is TGCGCCAGCAGCCTCCTAGCGGGAGGAGGTAACGGGGAGCTGTTTTTT.

The genes are TRBV11-2 and TRBJ1-3; D unclear. The CDR3 is 13 residues long. V was clipped by 1 base and J by 2 bases, with 3 bases between them. CDR1 SGHAT and CDR2 FQNNGV come from the germline V gene. The CDR3 region has the DNA TGTGCCAGCAGCTTAGGGACTGGAAACACCATATATTTT. This codes for CASSLGTGNTIYF.

This chain links TRBV5-1 with TRBJ2-3; D is possibly TRBD2 (6 bases). This CDR3 comprises 13 residues. Germline V gene lookup returns CDR1 SGHRS and CDR2 YFSETQ. Trimming shortened V by 2 bases and J by 7 bases, and 11 bases separated the two germline ends. CDR3 in amino acids: CASSLGGANTQYF. CDR3 sequence (DNA): TGCGCCAGCAGCTTAGGCGGGGCGAATACGCAGTATTTT.

This clone showed up just once. This rearrangement joins TRBV7-6 to TRBJ2-3, with 8 positions matching TRBD1. Losses at the gene ends were 4 bases for V and 3 bases for J; bases not matched to a gene: 9. CDR1 is SGHVS, CDR2 FNYEAQ, per germline. The CDR3 runs 16 residues. The CDR3 protein is CASSSQGAISTDTQYF. The DNA of the CDR3 is TGTGCCAGCAGCTCTCAGGGGGCAATATCAACAGATACGCAGTATTTT.

The chain is built from TRBV2 and TRBJ1-1; unclear D gene. Germline CDR1 and CDR2: SNHLY and FYNNEI. V gave up 9 bases and J gave up 0 bases, with 5 bases separating them. The CDR3 loop spans 11 amino acids. The CDR3: CASVMNTEAFF. The CDR3 region has the DNA TGTGCCAGTGTAATGAACACTGAAGCTTTCTTT.

V and J are TRBV18 and TRBJ2-1; possible D gene TRBD2, 5 bases. Germline V gene data show CDR1 as KGHSH and CDR2 as LQKENI. The V end was cut by 0 bases, the J end by 10 bases, with 10 bases between. This CDR3 is 13 amino acids long. This CDR3 reads CASSPPDSKEQFF. Written as DNA, the CDR3 is TGTGCCAGCTCACCACCGGACTCTAAAGAGCAGTTCTTC. The variable domain in full, with the rest retrieved from reference TRBV18 and TRBJ2-1, is NAGVMQNPRHLVRRRGQEARLRCSPMKGHSHVYWYRQLPEEGLKFMVYLQKENIIDESGMPKERFSAEFPKEGPSILRIQQVVRGDSAAYFCASSPPDSKEQFFGPGTRLTVL.

This clone was observed a handful of times. CDR3 nucleotide sequence: TGTGCCAGCAGACATCCGGACAGAAGTTACAATGAGCAGTTCTTC. Its protein product is CASRHPDRSYNEQFF. The V gene is TRBV7-8, the J gene TRBJ2-1; perhaps TRBD1 as D (6 bases). Germline-derived CDR1 and CDR2 are SGHVS and FQNEAQ. Trimming took off 6 bases at V and 4 bases at J, with 16 bases between the two ends. CDR3 size: 15 residues.